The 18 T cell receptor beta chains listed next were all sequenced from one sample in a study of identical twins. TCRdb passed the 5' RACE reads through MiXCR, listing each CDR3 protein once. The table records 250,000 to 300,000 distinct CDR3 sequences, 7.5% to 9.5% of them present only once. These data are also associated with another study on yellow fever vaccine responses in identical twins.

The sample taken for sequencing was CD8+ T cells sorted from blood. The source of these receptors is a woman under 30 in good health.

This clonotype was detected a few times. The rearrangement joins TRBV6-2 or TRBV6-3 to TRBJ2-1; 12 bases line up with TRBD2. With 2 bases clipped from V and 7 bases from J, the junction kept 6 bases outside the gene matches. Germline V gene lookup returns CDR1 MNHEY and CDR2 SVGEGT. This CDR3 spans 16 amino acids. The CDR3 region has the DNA TGTGCCAGCAGTTACGGGAGACTAGCGGGAGAAAATGAGCAGTTCTTC. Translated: CASSYGRLAGENEQFF.

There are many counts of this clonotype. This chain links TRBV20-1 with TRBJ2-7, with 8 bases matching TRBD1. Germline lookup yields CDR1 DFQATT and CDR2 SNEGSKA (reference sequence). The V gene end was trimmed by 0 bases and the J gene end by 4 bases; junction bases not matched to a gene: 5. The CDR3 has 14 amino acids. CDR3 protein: CSARDLRGLYEQYF. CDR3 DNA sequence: TGCAGTGCTAGAGATCTCAGGGGGCTATACGAGCAGTACTTC.

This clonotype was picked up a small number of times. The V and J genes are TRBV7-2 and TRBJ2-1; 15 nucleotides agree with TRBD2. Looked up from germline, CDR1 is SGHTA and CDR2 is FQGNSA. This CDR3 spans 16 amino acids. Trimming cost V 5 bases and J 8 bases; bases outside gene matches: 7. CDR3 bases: TGTGCCAGCAGCCTCGGACTAGCGGGAGGGCCAGATGAGCAGTTCTTC. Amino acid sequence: CASSLGLAGGPDEQFF. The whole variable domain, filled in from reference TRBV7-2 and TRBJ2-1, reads GAGVSQSPSNKVTEKGKDVELRCDPISGHTALYWYRQSLGQGLEFLIYFQGNSAPDKSGLPSDRFSAERTGGSVSTLTIQRTQQEDSAVYLCASSLGLAGGPDEQFFGPGTRLTVL.

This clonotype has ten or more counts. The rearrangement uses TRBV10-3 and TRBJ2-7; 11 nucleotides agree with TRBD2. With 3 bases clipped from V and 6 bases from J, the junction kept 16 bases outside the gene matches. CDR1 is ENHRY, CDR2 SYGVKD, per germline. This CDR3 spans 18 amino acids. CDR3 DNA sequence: TGTGCCATCAGTGATCTAGCGGGGGGACCCACAGCCCCCCTCGAGCAGTACTTC. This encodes CAISDLAGGPTAPLEQYF.

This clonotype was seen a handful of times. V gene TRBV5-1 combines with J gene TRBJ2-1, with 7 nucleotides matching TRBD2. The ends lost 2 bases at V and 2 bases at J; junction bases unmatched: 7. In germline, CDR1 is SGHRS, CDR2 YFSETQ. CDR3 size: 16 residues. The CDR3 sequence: CASSFPGEGPYNEQFF. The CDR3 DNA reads TGCGCCAGCAGCTTCCCGGGGGAGGGGCCCTACAATGAGCAGTTCTTC.

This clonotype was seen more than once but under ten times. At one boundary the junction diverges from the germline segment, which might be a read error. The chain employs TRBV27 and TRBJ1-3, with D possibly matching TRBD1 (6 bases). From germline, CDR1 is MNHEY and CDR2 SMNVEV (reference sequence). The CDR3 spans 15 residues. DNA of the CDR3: TGTGCCAGCAGGGACAGTCTACTCTCTGGCAACACCATATATTTT. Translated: CASRDSLLSGNTIYF.

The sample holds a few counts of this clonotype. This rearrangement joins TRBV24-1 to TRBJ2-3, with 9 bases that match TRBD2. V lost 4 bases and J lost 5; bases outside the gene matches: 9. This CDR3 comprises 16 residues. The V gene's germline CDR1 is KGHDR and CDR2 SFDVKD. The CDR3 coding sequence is TGTGCCACCAGTGACTTGGGGCGGGGGGGCCAAGATACGCAGTATTTT. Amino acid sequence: CATSDLGRGGQDTQYF.

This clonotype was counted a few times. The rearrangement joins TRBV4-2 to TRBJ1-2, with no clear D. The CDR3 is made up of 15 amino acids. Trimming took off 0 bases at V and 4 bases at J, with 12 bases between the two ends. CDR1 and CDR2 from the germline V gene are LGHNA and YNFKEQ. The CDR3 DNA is TGTGCCAGCAGCCAAGAACCCCCCGAGCTCTATGGCTACACCTTC. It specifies CASSQEPPELYGYTF.

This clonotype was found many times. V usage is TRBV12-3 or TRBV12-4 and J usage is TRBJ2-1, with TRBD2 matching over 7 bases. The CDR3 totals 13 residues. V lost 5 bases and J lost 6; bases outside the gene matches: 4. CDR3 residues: CASSPGGSNEQFF. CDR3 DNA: TGTGCCAGCAGTCCGGGAGGATCCAATGAGCAGTTCTTC.

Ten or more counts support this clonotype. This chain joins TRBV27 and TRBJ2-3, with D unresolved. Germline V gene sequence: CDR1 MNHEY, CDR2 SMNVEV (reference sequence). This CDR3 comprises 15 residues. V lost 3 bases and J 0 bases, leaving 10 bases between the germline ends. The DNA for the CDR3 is TGTGCCAGCAGTTTGAGCTTTTCGAGCACAGATACGCAGTATTTT. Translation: CASSLSFSSTDTQYF.

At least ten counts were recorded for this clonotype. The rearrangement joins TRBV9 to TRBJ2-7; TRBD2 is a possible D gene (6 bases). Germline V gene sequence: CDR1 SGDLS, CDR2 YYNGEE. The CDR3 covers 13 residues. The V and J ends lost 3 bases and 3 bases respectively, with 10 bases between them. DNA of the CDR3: TGTGCCAGCAGCGGGACTAATATCTACGAGCAGTACTTC. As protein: CASSGTNIYEQYF.

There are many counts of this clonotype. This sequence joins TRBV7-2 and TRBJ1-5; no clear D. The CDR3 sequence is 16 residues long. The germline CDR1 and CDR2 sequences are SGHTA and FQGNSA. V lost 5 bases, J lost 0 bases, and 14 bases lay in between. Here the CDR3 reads CASSAFLTDSNQPQHF. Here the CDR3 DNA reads TGTGCCAGCAGCGCGTTTCTTACTGATAGCAATCAGCCCCAGCATTTT.

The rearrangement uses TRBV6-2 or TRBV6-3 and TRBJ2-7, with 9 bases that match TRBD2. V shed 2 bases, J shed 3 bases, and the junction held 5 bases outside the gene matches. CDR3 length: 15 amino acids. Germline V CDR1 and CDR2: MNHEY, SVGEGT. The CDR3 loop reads CASSYGRGGFYEQYF. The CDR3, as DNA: TGTGCCAGCAGTTACGGGCGGGGGGGCTTCTACGAGCAGTACTTC.

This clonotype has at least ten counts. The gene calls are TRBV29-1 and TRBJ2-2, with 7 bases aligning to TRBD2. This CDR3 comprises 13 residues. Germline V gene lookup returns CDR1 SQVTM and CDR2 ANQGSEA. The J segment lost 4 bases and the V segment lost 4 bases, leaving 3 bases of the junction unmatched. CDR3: CSVGGGGTGELFF. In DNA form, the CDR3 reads TGCAGCGTTGGCGGGGGTGGCACCGGGGAGCTGTTTTTT.

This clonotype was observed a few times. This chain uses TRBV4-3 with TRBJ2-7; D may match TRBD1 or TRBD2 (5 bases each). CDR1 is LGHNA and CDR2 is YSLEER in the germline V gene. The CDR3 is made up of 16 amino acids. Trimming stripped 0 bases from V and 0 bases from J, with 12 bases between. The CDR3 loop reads CASSQDTGDPSYEQYF. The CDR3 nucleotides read TGCGCCAGCAGCCAAGACACCGGGGACCCCTCCTACGAGCAGTACTTC.

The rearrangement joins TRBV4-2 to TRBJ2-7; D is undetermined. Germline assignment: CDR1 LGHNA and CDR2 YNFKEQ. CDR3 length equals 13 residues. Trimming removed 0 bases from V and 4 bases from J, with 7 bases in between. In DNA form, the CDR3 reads TGTGCCAGCAGCCAAGAGCCCCGTTACGAGCAGTACTTC. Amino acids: CASSQEPRYEQYF.

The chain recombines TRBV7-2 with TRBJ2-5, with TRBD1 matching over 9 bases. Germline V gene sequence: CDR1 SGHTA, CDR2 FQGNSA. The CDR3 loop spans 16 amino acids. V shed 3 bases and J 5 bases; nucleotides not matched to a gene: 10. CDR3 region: CASSFSPDRGRETQYF. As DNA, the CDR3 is TGTGCCAGCAGCTTTTCCCCTGACAGGGGGAGGGAGACCCAGTACTTC.

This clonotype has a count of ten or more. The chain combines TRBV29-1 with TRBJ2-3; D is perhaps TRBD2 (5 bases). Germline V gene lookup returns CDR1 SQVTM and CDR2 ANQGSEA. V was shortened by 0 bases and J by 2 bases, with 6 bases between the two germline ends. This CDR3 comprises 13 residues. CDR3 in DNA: TGCAGCGTTGAAGACGGACTCACAGATACGCAGTATTTT. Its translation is CSVEDGLTDTQYF.